This T cell receptor (beta chain) emerged from a study of cytomegalovirus exposure and HLA in healthy donors. Overall study context: Both the 120 validation repertoires and the roughly 640 first-cohort repertoires used the same platform, as reported by a later analysis. Notes on the study in general: Overall, 164 TCR beta chains were annotated as cytomegalovirus-associated. First-cohort TCR clusters tended to co-occur in the approximately 110 validation repertoires, a later analysis found.

CDR3 length: 13 residues. The donors were members of the validation cohort, which comprised 120 subjects and was separate from the first cohort of 600 to 850 subjects. Profiling relied on immunoSEQ multiplex PCR, and the TCRdb table lists in-frame clones only, not all of them. This table holds more than 300,000 clones, just over 85% found once. Points on this clone: The target antigen is unknown.

The specimen was PBMCs. The chain uses TRBV12-1 and TRBJ1-2. TRBV12-1 is described as a pseudogene. This receptor was obtained from a woman younger than 35 in good health and CMV-seronegative. The CDR3 nucleotides are TGTGCCAGCAGCCTAACCGCTAACACATCCCGAGGCTTC. Translated: CASSLTANTSRGF.